This T cell receptor (beta chain) came from a study of vaccination effects on CD4 cells after COVID-19. About the study: Median timing of post-vaccine samples was 72 days after the second dose. General observations from the study: Healthy vaccinees had only 1 of 255 vaccine-induced clones cross-react with common cold coronaviruses.

ViraFEST used viral peptide pools to expand antigen-specific CD4+ T cells before sequencing. On roughly day 9 of culture, CD4+ T cells were separated out. As their vaccination, participants received two doses of either BNT162b2 or mRNA-1273. Vaccinated recipients, who were negative for nucleocapsid antibodies, had no history of SARS-CoV-2 infection. Of note for this clone: Antigen: not known.

Germline loops: CDR1 MNHEY, CDR2 SVGAGI. This CDR3 spans 12 amino acids. The V and J ends lost 8 bases and 7 bases, in that order; junction bases with no gene match: 4. Libraries were prepared by immunoSEQ multiplex PCR; TCRdb keeps only in-frame clonotypes and omits some of them. The sample contains some 74,000 clones, about 80% of which appear only once. Sample: CD4+ T cells from PBMCs cultured with HCoV-229E spike peptides, taken after COVID-19 vaccination. V and J are TRBV6-5 and TRBJ1-4, with TRBD1 matching 7 bases. The source of this sequence is a human donor who received a COVID-19 vaccine. CDR3 DNA sequence: TGTGCCAGCGGGGACAGTTCTGAAAAACTGTTTTTT. It translates to CASGDSSEKLFF.